This entry concerns a single T cell receptor beta chain. The antigen remains unidentified. Method: immunoSEQ multiplex PCR; TCRdb's copy keeps in-frame clones and lacks some. This sample carries 77,000 or so clones, 90% to 95% of them seen once, and the ten largest clones take approximately 0.32%. These data come from a study of OX40 agonist ivuxolimab in advanced cancers. Overall study results and limits: Both blood CD4+ and CD8+ T cells showed clonal growth by week 6 at 0.1 to 3.0 mg/kg.

Looked up from germline, CDR1 is SGHNT and CDR2 is YYREEE (reference sequence). CDR3 length: 16 residues. Trimming at V came to 4 bases and at J to 6 bases, leaving 8 bases not matched to a gene. The gene calls are TRBV5-4 and TRBJ2-3, with TRBD2 matching over 13 bases. The origin of this receptor is an adult with an advanced solid tumor such as melanoma, head and neck, liver or kidney cancer. The input for sequencing was CD4+ or CD8+ T cells sorted from blood, taken in a trial of the OX40 agonist ivuxolimab. The CDR3 here is CASSPGTSGAGDTQYF. The CDR3 DNA reads as TGTGCCAGCAGCCCCGGGACTAGCGGGGCCGGGGATACGCAGTATTTT.